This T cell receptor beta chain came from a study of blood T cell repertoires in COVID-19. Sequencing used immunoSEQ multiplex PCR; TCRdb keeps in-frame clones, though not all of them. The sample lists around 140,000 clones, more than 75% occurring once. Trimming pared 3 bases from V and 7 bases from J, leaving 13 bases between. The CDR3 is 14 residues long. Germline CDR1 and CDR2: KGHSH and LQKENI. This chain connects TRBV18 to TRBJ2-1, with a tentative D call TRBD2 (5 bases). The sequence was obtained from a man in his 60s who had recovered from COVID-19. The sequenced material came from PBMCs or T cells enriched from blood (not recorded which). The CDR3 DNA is TGTGCCAGCTCACCCCCGGGATGGTTAAATGAGCAGTTCTTC. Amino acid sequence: CASSPPGWLNEQFF.